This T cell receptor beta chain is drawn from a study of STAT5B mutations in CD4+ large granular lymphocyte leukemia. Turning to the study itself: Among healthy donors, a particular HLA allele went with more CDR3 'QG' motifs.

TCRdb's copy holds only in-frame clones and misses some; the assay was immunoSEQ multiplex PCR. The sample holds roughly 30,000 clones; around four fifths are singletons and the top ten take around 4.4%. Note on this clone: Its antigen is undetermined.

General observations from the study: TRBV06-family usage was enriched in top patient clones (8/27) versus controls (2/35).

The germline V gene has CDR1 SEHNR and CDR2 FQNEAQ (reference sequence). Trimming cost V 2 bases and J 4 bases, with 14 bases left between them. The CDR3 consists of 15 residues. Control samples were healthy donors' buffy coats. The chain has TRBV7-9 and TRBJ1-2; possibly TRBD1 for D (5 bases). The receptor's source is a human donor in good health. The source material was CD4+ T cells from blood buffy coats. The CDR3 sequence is CASSLTPEGTYGYTF. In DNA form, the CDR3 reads TGTGCCAGCAGCTTAACCCCGGAGGGGACCTATGGCTACACCTTC.